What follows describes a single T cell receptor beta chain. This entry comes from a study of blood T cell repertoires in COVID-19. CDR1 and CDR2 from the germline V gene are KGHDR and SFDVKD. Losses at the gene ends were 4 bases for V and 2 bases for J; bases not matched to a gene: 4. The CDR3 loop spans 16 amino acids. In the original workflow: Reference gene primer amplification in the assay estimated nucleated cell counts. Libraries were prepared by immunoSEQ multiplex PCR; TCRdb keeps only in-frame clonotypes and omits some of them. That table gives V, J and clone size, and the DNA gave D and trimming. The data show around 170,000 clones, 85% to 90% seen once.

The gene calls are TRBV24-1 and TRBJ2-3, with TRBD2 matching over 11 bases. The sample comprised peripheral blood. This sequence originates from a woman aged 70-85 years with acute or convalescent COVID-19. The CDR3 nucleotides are TGTGCCACCAGTGACCTAGCGGGAGGCAACACAGATACGCAGTATTTT. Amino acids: CATSDLAGGNTDTQYF.